This TCR beta chain was recorded in a study of CD8 T cells in Susac syndrome. Trimming pared 4 bases from V and 5 bases from J, leaving 15 bases between. Per the germline V gene, CDR1 is MNHEY and CDR2 is SMNVEV (reference sequence). The CDR3 length is 14 residues. An amount of RNA that ranged from roughly 0.5 to 1 ug was reverse transcribed with random hexamers. The amplification used immunoSEQ multiplex PCR on TCR beta CDR3; it spanned 54 Vbeta and 13 Jbeta. One entry per CDR3 protein, called by TCRdb with MiXCR from the immunoSEQ multiplex PCR reads. The table has 350,000 to 550,000 distinct CDR3 sequences, about 85% seen once. Points from the study as a whole: It was acknowledged by the study that relatively few individuals were included in its TCR sequencing and HLA analysis.

This clonotype showed up just once. Its antigen is still unknown. The multiple sclerosis control group was made up of treatment-naive patients with stable or active relapsing-remitting disease. Sequenced material: CD8+ T cells from PBMCs. The receptor comes from a human donor with multiple sclerosis. V gene TRBV27 combines with J gene TRBJ2-7; D gene ambiguous. The CDR3, as DNA: TGTGCCAGCAGTTCACCCCGACAAATAGACGAGCAGTACTTC. This sequence encodes CASSSPRQIDEQYF.